This entry lists 18 T cell receptor beta chains sequenced from one sample in a study of blood T cell repertoires in COVID-19. Here immunoSEQ multiplex PCR was the method, and the copy in TCRdb shows in-frame clones only, minus some. In the table there are a few hundred thousand clones, roughly 89% of which are singletons. Material for sequencing was PBMCs or T cells enriched from blood (not recorded which). The receptor source for this set is a young woman with acute COVID-19.

This chain joins TRBV5-1 and TRBJ1-1, with D maybe TRBD1 (6 bases). With 3 bases removed from V and 1 base from J, the gap between germline ends came to 16 bases. The V gene's germline CDR1 is SGHRS and CDR2 YFSETQ. The CDR3 contains 16 residues. CDR3 sequence reads: CASSSVRVDRNTEAFF. The CDR3 nucleotides are TGCGCCAGCAGCTCCGTCCGGGTGGACAGGAACACTGAAGCTTTCTTT.

The chain uses TRBV3-1 (or the pseudogene TRBV3-2) and TRBJ1-1; possibly TRBD1 for D (6 bases). The CDR3 runs 17 residues. Germline V gives CDR1 LGHDT, CDR2 YNNKEL (reference sequence). Trimming shortened V by 2 bases and J by 5 bases, and 21 bases separated the two germline ends. In DNA, the CDR3 is TGTGCCAGCAGCCAAATGGCCCTGAACAGGGACGGGACTGAAGCTTTCTTT. Protein sequence: CASSQMALNRDGTEAFF.

The sample holds one count of this clone. The chain recombines TRBV28 with TRBJ1-1; D not resolved. CDR3 length equals 12 residues. In germline, CDR1 is MDHEN, CDR2 SYDVKM. The ends were cut back, 4 bases at V and 4 bases at J, with 7 bases in the middle. CDR3 loop: CASSYTITEAFF. The DNA of the CDR3 is TGTGCCAGCAGTTACACGATCACTGAAGCTTTCTTT.

V and J are TRBV7-9 and TRBJ1-1, with a possible D match to TRBD1 (5 bases). The CDR3 has 14 amino acids. Looked up from germline, CDR1 is SEHNR and CDR2 is FQNEAQ (reference sequence). V gave up 1 base and J gave up 6 bases, with 12 bases separating them. The CDR3 loop is CASSLEAPGAEAFF. CDR3 nucleotide sequence: TGTGCCAGCAGCTTAGAAGCCCCGGGGGCTGAAGCTTTCTTT.

This chain links TRBV7-2 with TRBJ1-6; a possible D gene is TRBD1 (5 bases). Trimming shortened V by 5 bases and J by 6 bases, and 17 bases separated the two germline ends. The germline gives CDR1 SGHTA, CDR2 FQGNSA. The length of the CDR3 is 16 residues. The CDR3 loop is CASSPLGGVSNSPLHF. The CDR3 coding sequence is TGTGCCAGCAGCCCGCTGGGGGGAGTCTCTAATTCACCCCTCCACTTT.

This sequence joins TRBV5-1 and TRBJ2-1; TRBD2 is a possible D gene (5 bases). The CDR3 runs to 13 residues. Germline loops: CDR1 SGHRS, CDR2 YFSETQ. V shed 3 bases and J shed 6 bases, with 10 bases lying between them. Written as DNA, the CDR3 is TGCGCCAGCAGCTCTGCTAGCTTCAATGAGCAGTTCTTC. The encoded protein is CASSSASFNEQFF.

The chain uses TRBV4-3 and TRBJ1-2, with D possibly being TRBD1 (5 bases). Trimming stripped 4 bases from V and 3 bases from J, with 18 bases between. CDR1 is LGHNA and CDR2 is YSLEER in the germline V gene. This CDR3 spans 16 amino acids. In DNA, the CDR3 is TGCGCCAGCAGCCCGATGGCGGGGGGGGATTACTATGGCTACACCTTC. Translation: CASSPMAGGDYYGYTF.

This clone came up once. The CDR3 here is CASSRGSLNTEAFF. CDR3 coding DNA: TGTGCCAGCAGCAGGGGGTCCTTGAACACTGAAGCTTTCTTT. The J gene is TRBJ1-1, the V gene TRBV9; maybe TRBD1 (6 bases). CDR3 length: 14 residues. V lost 4 bases to trimming and J lost 0 bases, with 10 bases between them. The germline V gene has CDR1 SGDLS and CDR2 YYNGEE.

The chain has TRBV5-1 and TRBJ2-7; tentatively, D is TRBD2 (5 bases). This CDR3 region has 12 residues. Trimming removed 4 bases from V and 7 bases from J, with 12 bases in between. Looked up from germline, CDR1 is SGHRS and CDR2 is YFSETQ. CDR3: CASSLTPGEQYF. Written as DNA, the CDR3 is TGCGCCAGCAGCCTCACCCCGGGGGAGCAGTACTTC.

This sequence joins TRBV7-7 and TRBJ1-1; the D gene is possibly TRBD1 (5 bases). Germline CDR1 reads SSHAT; CDR2 reads FNYEAQ (reference sequence). V was shortened by 5 bases and J by 4 bases, with 32 bases between the two germline ends. CDR3 size: 20 residues. The chain's CDR3 is CASSIPKCNNRAGPGTEAFF. CDR3 nucleotides: TGTGCCAGCAGCATCCCCAAGTGTAACAACCGGGCAGGGCCGGGCACTGAAGCTTTCTTT.

This clone was recorded once. The chain carries TRBV4-3 and TRBJ2-3, with no clear D. Per germline, CDR1 LGHNA and CDR2 YSLEER. Trimming removed 1 base from V and 6 bases from J, with 11 bases in between. This CDR3 region has 14 residues. DNA for the CDR3: TGCGCCAGCAGCCAAGTACCCAGTTCCGATACGCAGTATTTT. Amino acids: CASSQVPSSDTQYF.

V is TRBV4-1 and J is TRBJ2-1; TRBD2 aligns across 14 bases. The CDR3 has 17 residues. Trimming took 4 bases from V and 8 from J; bases not matched to a gene: 10. The germline gives CDR1 MGHRA, CDR2 YSYEKL. The DNA of the CDR3 is TGCGCCAGCAGCCCGGGACTAGCGGGGGCAGGTGGCGATGAGCAGTTCTTC. Protein: CASSPGLAGAGGDEQFF.

The rearrangement links TRBV2 to TRBJ2-1, with 7 positions matching TRBD2. V lost 1 base, J lost 0 bases, and 0 bases stayed unmatched. This CDR3 contains 15 residues. Germline loops: CDR1 SNHLY, CDR2 FYNNEI. CDR3 sequence: CASSEGGSSYNEQFF. In DNA form, the CDR3 reads TGTGCCAGCAGTGAAGGCGGGAGCTCCTACAATGAGCAGTTCTTC.

The chain joins TRBV5-4 to TRBJ2-3; D ambiguous. The CDR3 contains 14 residues. Germline V gene sequence: CDR1 SGHNT, CDR2 YYREEE (reference sequence). V lost 0 bases, J lost 5 bases, and 10 bases lay in between. The CDR3 here is CASSLGRPRDTQYF. The CDR3 bases are TGTGCCAGCAGCTTGGGGAGACCTAGAGATACGCAGTATTTT.

CDR3 protein: CASSGSGQAGGYTF. The CDR3 bases are TGTGCCAGCAGTGGGTCAGGACAGGCGGGCGGCTACACCTTC. The chain is built from TRBV27 and TRBJ1-2; 7 bases agree with TRBD1. This CDR3 region has 14 residues. Germline V gene lookup returns CDR1 MNHEY and CDR2 SMNVEV (reference sequence). J gave up 8 bases and V 5 bases, and 11 bases lay outside the gene matches.

This chain joins TRBV7-2 and TRBJ2-1, with D perhaps TRBD2 (6 bases). V was cut by 4 bases and J by 7 bases, with 26 bases left in between. This CDR3 is built from 18 residues. Germline V gives CDR1 SGHTA, CDR2 FQGNSA. In DNA, the CDR3 is TGTGCCAGCAGCTCGAGGCCCATCCGGGACTGGCTGTTTAATGAGCAGTTCTTC. Translating it yields CASSSRPIRDWLFNEQFF.

CDR3 DNA sequence: TGTGCCAGCAGCCAAGATACTAGCGGGCGTTACAATGAGCAGTTCTTC. Translated: CASSQDTSGRYNEQFF. The chain couples TRBV3-1 (or the pseudogene TRBV3-2) to TRBJ2-1, with 9 bases aligning to TRBD2. Germline CDR1 reads LGHDT; CDR2 reads YNNKEL (reference sequence). With V trimmed by 0 bases and J by 4 bases, 4 bases remained unmatched. The CDR3 is made up of 16 amino acids.

The rearrangement uses TRBV20-1 and TRBJ2-1; TRBD2 aligns across 11 bases. The junction had 13 bases not matched to a gene; V was cut back by 3 bases and J by 12 bases. Germline V gene sequence: CDR1 DFQATT, CDR2 SNEGSKA (reference sequence). This CDR3 spans 15 amino acids. This CDR3 is CSASEPLAGGRGQFF. The CDR3 DNA sequence: TGCAGTGCTAGTGAGCCCTTAGCGGGAGGGCGGGGGCAGTTCTTC.